Below are 31 T cell receptor beta chains sequenced from a single sample in a study of blood T cell repertoires in COVID-19. Repertoires were generated with immunoSEQ multiplex PCR, while TCRdb's copy carries only in-frame clones and drops some. Here the sample spans roughly 150,000 clones, approximately 91% being singletons. The sample taken for sequencing was peripheral blood. The source of these receptors is a man younger than 30 with acute or convalescent COVID-19.

The chain carries TRBV7-6 and TRBJ1-1, with unresolved D. In germline, CDR1 is SGHVS, CDR2 FNYEAQ. The CDR3 covers 15 residues. The germline V and J ends were trimmed by 4 bases and 0 bases, with 12 bases remaining between them. CDR3 in DNA: TGTGCCAGCAGCTCGGGTCAAGGAGTGAACACTGAAGCTTTCTTT. Protein sequence: CASSSGQGVNTEAFF.

This chain connects TRBV2 to TRBJ2-3; 12 bases map to TRBD1. This CDR3 region has 16 residues. Germline V lookup: CDR1 SNHLY, CDR2 FYNNEI. The junction had 3 bases not matched to a gene; V was cut back by 3 bases and J by 2 bases. The CDR3 protein is CASSEGTGGNTDTQYF. CDR3 coding DNA: TGTGCCAGCAGTGAGGGGACAGGGGGCAACACAGATACGCAGTATTTT.

The chain uses TRBV3-1 (or the pseudogene TRBV3-2) and TRBJ2-7, with D possibly TRBD1 on 7 matching bases. V was clipped by 4 bases and J by 5 bases, with 27 bases between them. The germline gives CDR1 LGHDT, CDR2 YNNKEL (reference sequence). The CDR3 runs to 18 residues. This chain's CDR3 is CASSPSGGGLRIKHEQYF. The CDR3 region has the DNA TGTGCCAGCAGCCCCTCAGGGGGAGGACTAAGGATCAAACACGAGCAGTACTTC.

The J gene is TRBJ2-1, the V gene TRBV7-8; possible D gene TRBD2, 5 bases. There are 14 residues in the CDR3. The germline V gene has CDR1 SGHVS and CDR2 FQNEAQ. V was trimmed by 5 bases and J by 8 bases, leaving 16 bases between them. The CDR3 sequence: CASSTGIQVDEQFF. CDR3 nucleotide sequence: TGTGCCAGCAGCACCGGGATTCAAGTCGATGAGCAGTTCTTC.

This chain uses TRBV29-1 with TRBJ2-5, with 9 positions matching TRBD1. The CDR3 is 12 residues long. The germline CDR1 and CDR2 sequences are SQVTM and ANQGSEA. Trimming at V came to 8 bases and at J to 3 bases, leaving 4 bases not matched to a gene. In DNA form, the CDR3 reads TGCAGCTACAGGGGGCTTGAAGAGACCCAGTACTTC. This sequence encodes CSYRGLEETQYF.

The chain employs TRBV7-9 and TRBJ2-1; D is possibly TRBD2 (5 bases). V lost 5 bases and J lost 0, with 20 bases in between. Germline assignment: CDR1 SEHNR and CDR2 FQNEAQ (reference sequence). The CDR3 has 18 residues. The CDR3 sequence is CASSHITLGESSYNEQFF. In DNA, the CDR3 is TGTGCCAGCAGCCATATAACCCTGGGAGAAAGCTCCTACAATGAGCAGTTCTTC.

V and J are TRBV29-1 and TRBJ2-1, with 9 bases fitting TRBD1. V shed 6 bases and J 2 bases; nucleotides not matched to a gene: 5. The germline V gene has CDR1 SQVTM and CDR2 ANQGSEA. This CDR3 is 14 amino acids long. The CDR3 reads CSVDRGVTYNEQFF. The CDR3 nucleotides are TGCAGCGTAGACAGGGGGGTCACCTACAATGAGCAGTTCTTC.

The chain recombines TRBV7-9 with TRBJ1-6, with no clear D. Germline CDR1 is SEHNR and CDR2 is FQNEAQ (reference sequence). This CDR3 is built from 15 residues. Trimming removed 6 bases from V and 4 bases from J, with 13 bases in between. CDR3 residues: CASRHMADYNSPLHF. DNA of the CDR3: TGTGCCAGCAGGCATATGGCCGATTATAATTCACCCCTCCACTTT.

The chain combines TRBV9 with TRBJ1-6; 7 bases fit TRBD1. The germline CDR1 and CDR2 sequences are SGDLS and YYNGEE. V shed 7 bases and J 9 bases; nucleotides not matched to a gene: 16. There are 16 residues in the CDR3. CDR3 residues: CASFYHRDRLFSPLHF. The CDR3 DNA sequence: TGTGCCAGCTTCTATCATCGGGACAGATTATTTTCACCCCTCCACTTT.

J is TRBJ2-7 and V is TRBV18; D is ambiguous. CDR1 and CDR2 (germline): KGHSH, LQKENI. The V end was cut by 6 bases, the J end by 3 bases, with 15 bases between. The CDR3 contains 14 residues. The CDR3 DNA reads TGTGCCAGCTCTCCCAACTTCGGTCACTACGAGCAGTACTTC. Its protein product is CASSPNFGHYEQYF. Full variable domain (missing parts from reference TRBV18 and TRBJ2-7): NAGVMQNPRHLVRRRGQEARLRCSPMKGHSHVYWYRQLPEEGLKFMVYLQKENIIDESGMPKERFSAEFPKEGPSILRIQQVVRGDSAAYFCASSPNFGHYEQYFGPGTRLTVT.

The chain uses TRBV29-1 and TRBJ2-1; D uncertain. This CDR3 comprises 12 residues. From germline, CDR1 is SQVTM and CDR2 ANQGSEA. V was trimmed by 0 bases and J by 7 bases, leaving 7 bases between them. The chain's CDR3 is CSVEDPRNEQFF. The CDR3, as DNA: TGCAGCGTTGAAGACCCGAGGAATGAGCAGTTCTTC.

The rearrangement uses TRBV11-2 and TRBJ1-1, with D unresolved. Per the germline V gene, CDR1 is SGHAT and CDR2 is FQNNGV. The V and J ends lost 1 base and 4 bases respectively, with 10 bases between them. There are 14 residues in the CDR3. This chain's CDR3 is CASSLVGEGTEAFF. The CDR3 DNA reads as TGTGCCAGCAGCTTAGTTGGGGAGGGCACTGAAGCTTTCTTT.

This chain uses TRBV3-1 (or the pseudogene TRBV3-2) with TRBJ2-2, with 7 bases matching TRBD2. The V segment lost 1 base and the J segment 1 base; nucleotides outside the gene matches: 9. CDR3 length equals 18 residues. Germline V gene sequence: CDR1 LGHDT, CDR2 YNNKEL (reference sequence). The CDR3 DNA sequence: TGTGCCAGCAGCCAAGCTCTTTGGGGACTAAAGAACACCGGGGAGCTGTTTTTT. It translates to CASSQALWGLKNTGELFF.

The chain employs TRBV9 and TRBJ1-1; 8 positions agree with TRBD1. CDR3 length equals 14 residues. Germline lookup yields CDR1 SGDLS and CDR2 YYNGEE. The V gene end was trimmed by 3 bases and the J gene end by 5 bases; junction bases not matched to a gene: 6. The CDR3 coding sequence is TGTGCCAGCAGCGAGGACAGGGTGGAGACTGAAGCTTTCTTT. Translation: CASSEDRVETEAFF.

The chain carries TRBV13 and TRBJ2-7; 8 bases are shared with TRBD1. Trimming removed 8 bases from V and 1 base from J; junction bases left unmatched: 1. CDR1 and CDR2 (germline): PRHDT, FYEKMQ (reference sequence). This CDR3 has 12 residues. CDR3 coding DNA: TGTGCCAGCCAGGGGGCGTCCTACGAGCAGTACTTC. Residues: CASQGASYEQYF.

The rearrangement links TRBV9 to TRBJ1-5; unclear D gene. The CDR3 contains 14 residues. V lost 4 bases and J 2 bases, leaving 10 bases between the germline ends. Per germline, CDR1 SGDLS and CDR2 YYNGEE. In DNA form, the CDR3 reads TGTGCCAGCAGCACTCAGGAGGGCAATCAGCCCCAGCATTTT. Translated, it gives CASSTQEGNQPQHF.

This clone was observed a handful of times. The chain carries TRBV20-1 and TRBJ1-2; D is unclear. The CDR3 length is 10 residues. Trimming removed 4 bases from V and 6 bases from J, with 6 bases in between. Germline CDR1 is DFQATT and CDR2 is SNEGSKA (reference sequence). The CDR3 DNA reads as TGCAGTGCTACGGTAGATGGCTACACCTTC. This translates into CSATVDGYTF.

The J gene is TRBJ1-1, the V gene TRBV30, with 7 positions matching TRBD1. The CDR3 runs to 15 residues. Per germline, CDR1 GTSNPN and CDR2 SVGIG (reference sequence). Unmatched junction bases numbered 5, after V lost 0 bases and J lost 1 base. In nucleotides, the CDR3 is TGTGCCTGGAGTGTAGGGGGCTTTTGGAACACTGAAGCTTTCTTT. Its translation: CAWSVGGFWNTEAFF.

This clone has a single count. The chain links TRBV28 to TRBJ2-3, with TRBD2 matching 14 bases. The CDR3 loop spans 17 amino acids. Germline CDR1 MDHEN, CDR2 SYDVKM. J gave up 5 bases and V 6 bases, and 10 bases lay outside the gene matches. CDR3 DNA: TGTGCCAGCAGCGGACTAGCGGGAGGACTGACGGTAGATACGCAGTATTTT. Its protein product is CASSGLAGGLTVDTQYF.

The rearrangement links TRBV25-1 to TRBJ2-1; TRBD2 aligns across 10 bases. The germline V gene has CDR1 MGHDK and CDR2 SYGVNS. The CDR3 length is 15 residues. The V gene end was trimmed by 3 bases and the J gene end by 5 bases; junction bases not matched to a gene: 4. The CDR3 region is CASSDPSGSHNEQFF. The CDR3 DNA reads as TGTGCCAGCAGTGATCCTAGCGGGAGCCACAATGAGCAGTTCTTC.

The chain is built from TRBV14 and TRBJ1-5; no clear D. The CDR3 runs to 13 residues. Germline values: CDR1 SGHDN, CDR2 FVKESK. Between the trimmed V and J ends, which lost 0 bases and 4 bases, there was a span of 4 bases. The CDR3 sequence is CASSQELNQPQHF. The DNA of the CDR3 is TGTGCCAGCAGCCAAGAATTAAATCAGCCCCAGCATTTT.

The CDR3 region is CASSLGAGALNTEAFF. The CDR3 DNA reads TGTGCCAGCAGCTTAGGCGCAGGGGCCCTGAACACTGAAGCTTTCTTT. V usage is TRBV7-9 and J usage is TRBJ1-1; D possibly corresponds to TRBD1 (6 bases). Trimming pared 1 base from V and 0 bases from J, leaving 12 bases between. This CDR3 spans 16 amino acids. Germline CDR1 SEHNR, CDR2 FQNEAQ (reference sequence).

The V call is TRBV27, the J call TRBJ2-6, with 10 nucleotides matching TRBD1. The CDR3 is made up of 20 amino acids. Germline CDR1 is MNHEY and CDR2 is SMNVEV (reference sequence). Trimming at V came to 2 bases and at J to 1 base, leaving 11 bases not matched to a gene. The CDR3 bases are TGTGCCAGCAGTTTACGGAGACAGGGGGCGTTGTTGTCTGGGGCCAACGTCCTGACTTTC. Translation: CASSLRRQGALLSGANVLTF.

J is TRBJ2-2 and V is TRBV5-1; D call uncertain. V lost 0 bases, J lost 6 bases, and 6 bases lay in between. The germline V gene encodes CDR1 SGHRS and CDR2 YFSETQ. CDR3 size: 13 residues. CDR3 in amino acids: CASSLGEAGELFF. CDR3 nucleotides: TGCGCCAGCAGCTTGGGCGAGGCCGGGGAGCTGTTTTTT.

The V and J genes are TRBV4-1 and TRBJ1-5, with TRBD1 matching over 7 bases. The CDR3 is made up of 16 amino acids. After removal of 2 bases from V and 0 bases from J, the junction contained 4 bases not matched to a gene. Germline assignment: CDR1 MGHRA and CDR2 YSYEKL. The CDR3 here is CASSQNGQDSNQPQHF. Here the CDR3 DNA reads TGCGCCAGCAGCCAAAATGGACAGGATAGCAATCAGCCCCAGCATTTT.

Here the CDR3 reads CASSQGTARGYTF. The CDR3 DNA follows: TGTGCCAGCAGCCAGGGGACAGCCCGTGGCTACACCTTC. The chain is built from TRBV12-3 or TRBV12-4 and TRBJ1-2; 7 bases agree with TRBD1. Losses at the gene ends were 6 bases for V and 7 bases for J; bases not matched to a gene: 8. This CDR3 is 13 amino acids long.

The chain recombines TRBV10-1 with TRBJ1-2; a weak D match, TRBD1 (6 bases). The length of the CDR3 is 13 residues. Trimming shortened V by 9 bases and J by 5 bases, and 16 bases separated the two germline ends. Germline loops: CDR1 WNHNN, CDR2 SYGVQD (reference sequence). The DNA of the CDR3 is TGCGCCAGTACCAGGGGTCCAGGGTATGGCTACACCTTC. The encoded protein is CASTRGPGYGYTF.

V is TRBV5-1 and J is TRBJ2-5; D ambiguous. The V gene's germline CDR1 is SGHRS and CDR2 YFSETQ. Trimming left V 0 bases short and J 4 bases short, with 4 bases between. The CDR3 extends over 12 amino acids. CDR3 protein: CASSLAGETQYF. The CDR3 nucleotides read TGCGCCAGCAGCTTGGCCGGAGAGACCCAGTACTTC.

The rearrangement uses TRBV30 and TRBJ1-2, with 8 positions matching TRBD1. Germline V gives CDR1 GTSNPN, CDR2 SVGIG (reference sequence). The CDR3 length is 17 residues. With V trimmed by 4 bases and J by 6 bases, 19 bases remained unmatched. The CDR3 DNA reads TGTGCCTGGACTCCCCCGGACAGGGAAGAACTCTTTCATGGCTACACCTTC. It specifies CAWTPPDREELFHGYTF.

This clone has more than one count but fewer than ten. The V call is TRBV30, the J call TRBJ1-2, with TRBD1 matching 11 bases. Germline CDR1 GTSNPN, CDR2 SVGIG (reference sequence). There are 16 residues in the CDR3. J gave up 5 bases and V 2 bases, and 10 bases lay outside the gene matches. The CDR3 nucleotides are TGTGCCTGGAGTATTTTCGGACAGGGGGCTGGGTATGGCTACACCTTC. This encodes CAWSIFGQGAGYGYTF.

The V call is TRBV27, the J call TRBJ1-1; D unresolved. The CDR3 extends over 12 amino acids. CDR1 is MNHEY and CDR2 is SMNVEV in the germline V gene (reference sequence). V was shortened by 8 bases and J by 0 bases, with 7 bases between the two germline ends. CDR3 coding DNA: TGTGCCAGCTGGGCGATGAACACTGAAGCTTTCTTT. Protein sequence: CASWAMNTEAFF.